The clone carrying this T cell receptor (beta chain) was counted a single time. Its matching antigen is unknown. CDR3 length: 13 amino acids. After removal of 2 bases from V and 8 bases from J, the junction contained 3 bases not matched to a gene. CDR1 is MRHNA and CDR2 is SNTAGT in the germline V gene. This PCR relied on a set of 60 Vbeta primers and 13 Jbeta primers. Clones were read by immunoSEQ multiplex PCR, and TCRdb kept only the in-frame ones, dropping some. The data show some 100,000 clones, about 80% seen once. The data were taken from a study of cytomegalovirus exposure and HLA in healthy donors. Study observations and caveats: V- and J-gene trimming of TCR beta was linked (in a later analysis) to a missense DCLRE1C variant. Among the sequence variants, a highly shared cluster was likely an artifact of sequencing. When presence/absence was analysed, sequencing depth was taken to be roughly uniform across donors. Overall, around 160 TCR beta chains were annotated as cytomegalovirus-associated.

The chain combines TRBV6-4 with TRBJ2-3; TRBD1 agrees at 8 bases. The receptor comes from a middle-aged man in good health and CMV-seronegative. Sequencing was done on a sample of PBMCs. DNA for the CDR3: TGTGCCAGCAGTGACAACGACAGGGGTACGCAGTATTTT. Its translation is CASSDNDRGTQYF.